Following are 10 T cell receptor beta chains from one sample sequenced in a study of CD8+CD57+ T cells in acquired aplastic anemia (dated by TCRdb to 2017 to 2018). Flow cytometry had shown CD8+CD57+ cell expansion in the patients selected for sequencing. Sequenced on an Illumina HiSeq 2000. Genomic DNA served as template for TCR beta VDJ combination and CDR3 sequence profiling. TCRdb passed the public sequencing reads through fastp at Q25 and MiXCR, retaining productive beta sequences. When rows share a CDR3 protein, they turn into one entry using the most common DNA and genes. The sample table contains about 190,000 distinct CDR3 sequences; only one count was recorded for under 55% of them. Approximately 9.7% of the sample goes to the ten largest clones. Sequenced input: sorted CD4+, CD8+, or CD8+CD57+ T cells (not recorded which) from PBMCs. These receptors all stem from a human donor with aplastic anemia.

The V gene is TRBV25-1, the J gene TRBJ2-5; perhaps TRBD2 as D (7 bases). V lost 0 bases, J lost 5 bases, and 10 bases lay in between. The CDR3 is 14 amino acids. Germline CDR1 reads MGHDK; CDR2 reads SYGVNS. In DNA, the CDR3 is TGTGCCAGCAGTGAATATGAGGGGGGGGAGACCCAGTACTTC. Translating gives CASSEYEGGETQYF.

This chain links TRBV10-3 with TRBJ1-5; D is uncertain. V was trimmed by 10 bases and J by 1 base, leaving 14 bases between them. Germline V gene lookup returns CDR1 ENHRY and CDR2 SYGVKD. The CDR3 runs to 14 residues. CDR3 loop: CASTRQMSNQPQHF. CDR3 DNA sequence: TGTGCCAGCACACGGCAGATGAGCAATCAGCCCCAGCATTTT.

In its sample, this clonotype was seen a few times. The chain has TRBV12-5 and TRBJ2-1, with D perhaps TRBD1 or TRBD2 (5 bases each). V was clipped by 5 bases and J by 2 bases, with 13 bases between them. The length of the CDR3 is 15 residues. Germline assignment: CDR1 LGHNT and CDR2 FRNRAP. The CDR3 sequence is CASGPAGTPYNEQFF. Here the CDR3 DNA reads TGTGCTAGTGGTCCCGCCGGGACCCCCTACAATGAGCAGTTCTTC.

A remark on this clonotype: The missing conserved phenylalanine or tryptophan at the end of this CDR3 makes a read error likely. V and J are TRBV6-5 and TRBJ1-1, with a possible D match to TRBD1 (6 bases). Per the germline V gene, CDR1 is MNHEY and CDR2 is SVGAGI. CDR3 size: 17 residues. The ends were cut back, 0 bases at V and 3 bases at J, with 17 bases in the middle. CDR3 DNA sequence: TGTGCCAGCAGTTACTCCGGTAGTTCGGGGGCGCACACTGAAGCTTTCCTT. Translation gives CASSYSGSSGAHTEAFL.

This clonotype was recorded at least ten times. The chain employs TRBV19 and TRBJ1-2; tentative D call: TRBD1 (6 bases). The CDR3 runs to 14 residues. Trimming took 9 bases from V and 6 from J, leaving 20 bases between them. Germline CDR1 and CDR2: LNHDA and SQIVND (reference sequence). The CDR3 loop reads CASNSGTPTNGYTF. CDR3 nucleotide sequence: TGTGCCAGCAACTCCGGGACACCAACGAATGGCTACACCTTC.

The sample holds many counts of this clonotype. The chain joins TRBV2 to TRBJ2-7; TRBD1 matches 9 bases. Trimming cost V 7 bases and J 4 bases; bases outside gene matches: 2. CDR1 is SNHLY, CDR2 FYNNEI, per germline. The CDR3 runs to 12 residues. The chain's CDR3 is CASKGQGYEQYF. DNA of the CDR3: TGTGCCAGCAAAGGACAGGGGTACGAGCAGTACTTC. The full variable domain, rest sourced from reference TRBV2 and TRBJ2-7, is EPEVTQTPSHQVTQMGQEVILRCVPISNHLYFYWYRQILGQKVEFLVSFYNNEISEKSEIFDDQFSVERPDGSNFTLKIRSTKLEDSAMYFCASKGQGYEQYFGPGTRLTVT.

This sequence joins TRBV20-1 and TRBJ2-7; D is unresolved. The germline V gene has CDR1 DFQATT and CDR2 SNEGSKA (reference sequence). The CDR3 sequence is 10 residues long. Trimming stripped 3 bases from V and 0 bases from J, with 0 bases between. CDR3 sequence reads: CSASSYEQYF. CDR3 nucleotide sequence: TGCAGTGCTAGCTCCTACGAGCAGTACTTC.

The chain employs TRBV7-6 and TRBJ2-5, with D tentatively TRBD2 (6 bases). The V end lost 5 bases, the J end lost 4 bases, and 17 bases lay between the germline ends. This CDR3 region has 15 residues. Looked up from germline, CDR1 is SGHVS and CDR2 is FNYEAQ. Here the CDR3 reads CASSAETRGRETQYF. The CDR3 DNA follows: TGTGCCAGCAGCGCGGAGACTAGGGGACGAGAGACCCAGTACTTC. Based on the CDR3 plus reference TRBV7-6 and TRBJ2-5, the full variable domain is GAGVSQSPRYKVTKRGQDVALRCDPISGHVSLYWYRQALGQGPEFLTYFNYEAQQDKSGLPNDRFSAERPEGSISTLTIQRTEQRDSAMYRCASSAETRGRETQYFGPGTRLLVL.

The V gene is TRBV4-1, the J gene TRBJ1-1; a weak D match, TRBD1 (5 bases). Germline V gene data show CDR1 as MGHRA and CDR2 as YSYEKL. The CDR3 has 15 residues. Trimming took 0 bases from V and 0 from J, leaving 8 bases between them. The chain's CDR3 is CASSQEAGLNTEAFF. CDR3 nucleotide sequence: TGCGCCAGCAGCCAAGAGGCAGGGTTGAACACTGAAGCTTTCTTT.

This clonotype counts as medium-sized. This rearrangement joins TRBV6-1 to TRBJ2-7, with 7 bases that match TRBD1. CDR3 size: 16 residues. Unmatched junction bases numbered 16, after V lost 7 bases and J lost 4 bases. The germline V gene encodes CDR1 MNHNS and CDR2 SASEGT. CDR3 amino acids: CASMDWGQDRAYEQYF. CDR3 nucleotides: TGTGCCAGCATGGATTGGGGGCAAGACAGGGCGTACGAGCAGTACTTC.